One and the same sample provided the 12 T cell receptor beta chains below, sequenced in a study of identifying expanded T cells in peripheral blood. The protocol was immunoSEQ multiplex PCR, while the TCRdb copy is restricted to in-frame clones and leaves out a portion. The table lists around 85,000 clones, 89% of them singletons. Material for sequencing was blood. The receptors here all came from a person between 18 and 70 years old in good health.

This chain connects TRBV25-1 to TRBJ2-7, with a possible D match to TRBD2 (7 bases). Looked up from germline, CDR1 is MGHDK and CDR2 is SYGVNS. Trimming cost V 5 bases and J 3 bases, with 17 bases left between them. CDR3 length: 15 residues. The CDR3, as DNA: TGTGCCAGCAGTTCATCTGGCGGGGGCCGCTACGAGCAGTACTTC. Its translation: CASSSSGGGRYEQYF.

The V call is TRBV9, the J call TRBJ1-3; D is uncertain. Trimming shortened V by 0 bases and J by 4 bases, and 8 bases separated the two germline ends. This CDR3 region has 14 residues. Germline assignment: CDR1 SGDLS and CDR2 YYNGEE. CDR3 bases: TGTGCCAGCAGCGTAGGCGCAGGAGGAAACACCATATATTTT. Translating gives CASSVGAGGNTIYF.

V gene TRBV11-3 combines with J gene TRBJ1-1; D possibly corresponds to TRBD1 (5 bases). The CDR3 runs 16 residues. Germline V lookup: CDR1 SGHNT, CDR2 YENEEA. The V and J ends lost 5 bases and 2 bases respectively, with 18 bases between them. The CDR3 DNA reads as TGTGCCAGCAGCCCCCGACAGAAGGTAGTTAACACTGAAGCTTTCTTT. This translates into CASSPRQKVVNTEAFF.

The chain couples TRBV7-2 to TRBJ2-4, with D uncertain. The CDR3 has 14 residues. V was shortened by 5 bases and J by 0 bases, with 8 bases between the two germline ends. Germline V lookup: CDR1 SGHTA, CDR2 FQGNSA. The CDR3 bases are TGTGCCAGCAGCCCAGCCCTAGCCAAAAACATTCAGTACTTC. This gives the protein CASSPALAKNIQYF.

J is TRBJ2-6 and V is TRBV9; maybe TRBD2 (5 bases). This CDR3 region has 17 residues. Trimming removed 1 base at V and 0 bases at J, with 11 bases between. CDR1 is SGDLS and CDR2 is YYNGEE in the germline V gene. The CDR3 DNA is TGTGCCAGCAGCGTATCGAGACGGGACTCTGGGGCCAACGTCCTGACTTTC. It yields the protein CASSVSRRDSGANVLTF.

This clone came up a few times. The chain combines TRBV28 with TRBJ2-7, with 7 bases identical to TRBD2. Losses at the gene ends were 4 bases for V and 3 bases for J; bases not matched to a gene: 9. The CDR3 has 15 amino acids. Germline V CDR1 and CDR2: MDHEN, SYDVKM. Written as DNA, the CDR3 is TGTGCCAGCAGTTCTCGTCCCGGGGAGGGCTACGAGCAGTACTTC. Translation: CASSSRPGEGYEQYF.

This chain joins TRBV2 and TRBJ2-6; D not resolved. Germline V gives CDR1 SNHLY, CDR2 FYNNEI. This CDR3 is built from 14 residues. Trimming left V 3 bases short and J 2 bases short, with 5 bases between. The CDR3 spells CASSDRTGANVLTF. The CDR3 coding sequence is TGTGCCAGCAGTGACCGCACTGGGGCCAACGTCCTGACTTTC.

The DNA of the CDR3 is TGTGCCAGCAGTTTCGCAGGAGAAATAAACTATGGCTACACCTTC. Its translation is CASSFAGEINYGYTF. The rearrangement joins TRBV28 to TRBJ1-2; no firm D call. The CDR3 is 15 amino acids. Germline V CDR1 and CDR2: MDHEN, SYDVKM. The V end was cut by 3 bases, the J end by 2 bases, with 13 bases between.

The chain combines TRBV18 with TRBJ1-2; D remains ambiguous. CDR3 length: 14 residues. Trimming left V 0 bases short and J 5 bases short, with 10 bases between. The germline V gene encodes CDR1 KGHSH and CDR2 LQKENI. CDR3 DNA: TGTGCCAGCTCACCACCGGTACCCTATTATGGCTACACCTTC. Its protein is CASSPPVPYYGYTF.

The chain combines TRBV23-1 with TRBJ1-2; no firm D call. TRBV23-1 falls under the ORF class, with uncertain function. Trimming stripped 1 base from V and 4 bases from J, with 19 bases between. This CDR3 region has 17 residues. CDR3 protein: CASSQYPWKGVSYGYTF. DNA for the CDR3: TGCGCCAGCAGTCAATACCCCTGGAAGGGTGTAAGCTATGGCTACACCTTC.

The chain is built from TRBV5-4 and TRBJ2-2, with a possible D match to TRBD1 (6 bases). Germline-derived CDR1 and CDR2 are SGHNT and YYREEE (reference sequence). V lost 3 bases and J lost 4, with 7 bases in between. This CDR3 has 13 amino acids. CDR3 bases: TGTGCCAGCAGCTGGGACACCACCGGGGAGCTGTTTTTT. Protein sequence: CASSWDTTGELFF. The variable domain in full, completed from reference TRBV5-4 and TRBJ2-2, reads ETGVTQSPTHLIKTRGQQVTLRCSSQSGHNTVSWYQQALGQGPQFIFQYYREEENGRGNFPPRFSGLQFPNYSSELNVNALELDDSALYLCASSWDTTGELFFGEGSRLTVL.

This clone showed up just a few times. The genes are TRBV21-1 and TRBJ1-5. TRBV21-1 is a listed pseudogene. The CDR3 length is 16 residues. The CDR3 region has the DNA TGTGCCAGCAGCACACGGATGCTAAATAGCAATCAGCCCCAGCATTTT. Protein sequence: CASSTRMLNSNQPQHF.